This passage covers 28 T cell receptor beta chains from one sample sequenced in a study of response to subunit inactivated influenza vaccine. TCRdb itself ran the RT-PCR reads through MiXCR, one entry per CDR3 protein. Of around 480,000 distinct CDR3 sequences detected, about 15% appear once; the ten largest clones hold 3%. This specimen was CD4+ T cells sorted from PBMCs, taken around 25 months after vaccination. The receptors shown here come from a man between 50 and 69 years old who received an inactivated influenza vaccine.

The gene calls are TRBV5-1 and TRBJ1-3, with D unclear. There are 13 residues in the CDR3. Per germline, CDR1 SGHRS and CDR2 YFSETQ. Trimming cost V 0 bases and J 8 bases, with 9 bases left between them. CDR3 DNA sequence: TGCGCCAGCAGCTTGGTTGGGAAGGACACCATATATTTT. Translating gives CASSLVGKDTIYF.

This clonotype was seen repeatedly, ten times or more. This rearrangement joins TRBV4-1 to TRBJ2-3, with 14 bases lining up with TRBD2. V lost 4 bases, J lost 0 bases, and 15 bases stayed unmatched. The CDR3 spans 21 residues. Germline-derived CDR1 and CDR2 are MGHRA and YSYEKL. The DNA of the CDR3 is TGCGCCAGCAGCCTTGCCTCCAGACTAGCGGGGGGGCCGACTAGCACAGATACGCAGTATTTT. Its translation: CASSLASRLAGGPTSTDTQYF.

This clonotype showed up just a few times. The chain has TRBV4-3 and TRBJ1-2, with D uncertain. There are 14 residues in the CDR3. Germline CDR1 is LGHNA and CDR2 is YSLEER. V lost 0 bases and J 3 bases, leaving 8 bases between the germline ends. DNA of the CDR3: TGCGCCAGCAGCCAAGATATACAACACTATGGCTACACCTTC. Translating it yields CASSQDIQHYGYTF.

This clonotype was observed a few times. The chain carries TRBV12-3 or TRBV12-4 and TRBJ2-7, with TRBD2 identical over 12 bases. J was trimmed by 4 bases and V by 5 bases; bases with no gene match: 12. The CDR3 contains 17 residues. In DNA, the CDR3 is TGTGCCAGCAGTAGAGGACTAGCGGGAACCACCAAGTACGAGCAGTACTTC. It yields the protein CASSRGLAGTTKYEQYF.

The chain recombines TRBV4-1 with TRBJ2-7; 9 bases align to TRBD1. Trimming at V came to 1 base and at J to 2 bases, leaving 6 bases not matched to a gene. The CDR3 is 16 residues long. Per germline, CDR1 MGHRA and CDR2 YSYEKL. CDR3 in DNA: TGCGCCAGCAGCCAAGGTACGGGACAGGGACCCTACGAGCAGTACTTC. This encodes CASSQGTGQGPYEQYF.

This clonotype was found many times. The chain uses TRBV12-3 or TRBV12-4 and TRBJ2-1; 7 bases fit TRBD1. The CDR3 extends over 13 amino acids. The V and J ends lost 5 bases and 4 bases, in that order; junction bases with no gene match: 2. In DNA, the CDR3 is TGTGCCAGCAGTAAGGGACAGTACAATGAGCAGTTCTTC. Translated, it gives CASSKGQYNEQFF.

The J gene is TRBJ1-1, the V gene TRBV19, with D uncertain. Per the germline V gene, CDR1 is LNHDA and CDR2 is SQIVND (reference sequence). Trimming took off 1 base at V and 2 bases at J, with 11 bases between the two ends. The CDR3 has 15 amino acids. As DNA, the CDR3 is TGTGCCAGTAGTATAGTGGCCCAGAGAAACACTGAAGCTTTCTTT. Translating gives CASSIVAQRNTEAFF.

This clonotype was seen only a few times. V usage is TRBV14 and J usage is TRBJ1-6; 10 nucleotides agree with TRBD1. The CDR3 has 16 residues. The V segment lost 4 bases and the J segment 7 bases; nucleotides outside the gene matches: 7. Germline V CDR1 and CDR2: SGHDN, FVKESK. In DNA, the CDR3 is TGTGCCAGCAGCCCCGGGACAGGGGTCCCCAATTCACCCCTCCACTTT. This sequence encodes CASSPGTGVPNSPLHF.

The chain combines TRBV6-4 with TRBJ2-1, with D possibly being TRBD2 (5 bases). The length of the CDR3 is 19 residues. The germline CDR1 and CDR2 sequences are MRHNA and SNTAGT. V shed 0 bases and J shed 6 bases, with 24 bases lying between them. CDR3 loop: CASSDSGEDCVLVRNEQFF. In DNA form, the CDR3 reads TGTGCCAGCAGTGACTCGGGAGAGGATTGTGTACTGGTACGCAATGAGCAGTTCTTC.

Points on this clonotype: At one end, the junction sequence differs from germline, possibly due to a read error. V usage is TRBV27 and J usage is TRBJ2-1; 9 bases are shared with TRBD2. The length of the CDR3 is 14 residues. Germline-derived CDR1 and CDR2 are MNHEY and SMNVEV (reference sequence). The CDR3 sequence is CARSFGGRANVEFF. As DNA, the CDR3 is TGTGCCCGCAGTTTTGGCGGGAGGGCCAATGTAGAGTTCTTC.

This clonotype was counted ten times or more. The V call is TRBV5-1, the J call TRBJ2-7; no clear D gene. V dropped 0 bases and J dropped 2 bases, with 3 bases sitting between them. The CDR3 loop spans 12 amino acids. Germline loops: CDR1 SGHRS, CDR2 YFSETQ. In DNA form, the CDR3 reads TGCGCCAGCAGCTTGGTACCCTACGAGCAGTACTTC. This codes for CASSLVPYEQYF. The whole variable domain, filled in from reference TRBV5-1 and TRBJ2-7, reads KAGVTQTPRYLIKTRGQQVTLSCSPISGHRSVSWYQQTPGQGLQFLFEYFSETQRNKGNFPGRFSGRQFSNSRSEMNVSTLELGDSALYLCASSLVPYEQYFGPGTRLTVT.

This clonotype was seen at least ten times. The gene calls are TRBV7-9 and TRBJ1-2; D is ambiguous. CDR3 length equals 12 residues. Germline CDR1 is SEHNR and CDR2 is FQNEAQ (reference sequence). V gave up 3 bases and J gave up 6 bases, with 8 bases separating them. The CDR3 nucleotides are TGTGCCAGCAGCTTCTCTGAAAATGGCTACACCTTC. Translated, it gives CASSFSENGYTF.

This clonotype came up a few times. V and J are TRBV20-1 and TRBJ1-2; D gene unclear. The V and J ends lost 4 bases and 3 bases respectively, with 0 bases between them. The CDR3 runs 9 residues. Germline lookup yields CDR1 DFQATT and CDR2 SNEGSKA (reference sequence). As DNA, the CDR3 is TGCAGTGCTAACTATGGCTACACCTTC. It specifies CSANYGYTF.

In this sample, this clonotype turned up a few times. The chain uses TRBV4-3 and TRBJ2-1; D perhaps matches TRBD1 (6 bases). Germline CDR1 is LGHNA and CDR2 is YSLEER. The CDR3 runs 14 residues. Trimming left V 3 bases short and J 8 bases short, with 14 bases between. The CDR3 loop reads CASSQITGIHEQFF. As DNA, the CDR3 is TGCGCCAGCAGCCAGATCACAGGGATCCATGAGCAGTTCTTC.

The sample holds a few counts of this clonotype. The chain recombines TRBV12-3 or TRBV12-4 with TRBJ1-5; 7 bases fit TRBD1. V was pared by 6 bases and J by 4 bases, with 6 bases of the junction left unmatched. The CDR3 consists of 14 residues. CDR3 amino acids: CASSPSQGNQPQHF. CDR3 DNA sequence: TGTGCCAGCAGCCCTTCACAGGGGAATCAGCCCCAGCATTTT.

This chain links TRBV5-5 with TRBJ1-5; D ambiguous. Germline CDR1 SGHKS, CDR2 YYEKEE (reference sequence). This CDR3 contains 14 residues. Trimming removed 0 bases at V and 5 bases at J, with 9 bases between. CDR3 sequence (DNA): TGTGCCAGCAGCTTGGCGTGGCGGGATCAGCCCCAGCATTTT. Protein product: CASSLAWRDQPQHF.

The V call is TRBV7-2, the J call TRBJ2-7; possible D gene TRBD2, 5 bases. The germline gives CDR1 SGHTA, CDR2 FQGNSA. The V and J ends lost 5 bases and 5 bases respectively, with 16 bases between them. The CDR3 consists of 14 residues. CDR3 nucleotide sequence: TGTGCCAGCAGCCCCCGGCCAATCGGGAACGAGCAGTACTTC. This translates into CASSPRPIGNEQYF.

CDR3 nucleotide sequence: TGTGCCACCCAGGGCGGTAAAAGGACAGATACGCAGTATTTT. Its translation: CATQGGKRTDTQYF. The chain links TRBV2 to TRBJ2-3; a possible D gene is TRBD1 (5 bases). This CDR3 contains 14 residues. Looked up from germline, CDR1 is SNHLY and CDR2 is FYNNEI. Trimming stripped 10 bases from V and 3 bases from J, with 17 bases between.

This clonotype was seen a handful of times. The rearrangement uses TRBV18 and TRBJ2-2, with unresolved D. Germline CDR1 reads KGHSH; CDR2 reads LQKENI. V lost 5 bases and J lost 0, with 13 bases in between. The CDR3 has 16 amino acids. The CDR3 loop reads CASSISESSNTGELFF. The DNA for the CDR3 is TGTGCCAGCTCAATCTCAGAATCATCGAACACCGGGGAGCTGTTTTTT.

This clonotype has a handful of counts. The DNA for the CDR3 is TGCAGTGCTCCCGGTGAGGGGCGTTACTACAATGAGCAGTTCTTC. It specifies CSAPGEGRYYNEQFF. The V call is TRBV20-1, the J call TRBJ2-1; D assignment may be TRBD1 or TRBD2 (5 bases each). The CDR3 loop spans 15 amino acids. The germline V gene encodes CDR1 DFQATT and CDR2 SNEGSKA (reference sequence). The V end was cut by 5 bases, the J end by 3 bases, with 17 bases between.

This clonotype was counted only a few times. The V gene is TRBV11-2, the J gene TRBJ2-3; 9 positions match TRBD2. Trimming at V came to 5 bases and at J to 8 bases, leaving 26 bases not matched to a gene. Germline CDR1 is SGHAT and CDR2 is FQNNGV. The CDR3 runs 20 residues. The CDR3: CASSRPNQRVAGGPTGTQYF. CDR3 coding DNA: TGTGCCAGCAGCCGGCCCAATCAGAGGGTGGCGGGAGGGCCGACGGGTACGCAGTATTTT. Combining the CDR3 with reference TRBV11-2 and TRBJ2-3 gives the whole variable domain EAGVAQSPRYKIIEKRQSVAFWCNPISGHATLYWYQQILGQGPKLLIQFQNNGVVDDSQLPKDRFSAERLKGVDSTLKIQPAKLEDSAVYLCASSRPNQRVAGGPTGTQYFGPGTRLTVL.

The chain employs TRBV20-1 and TRBJ2-3; D unclear. Germline values: CDR1 DFQATT, CDR2 SNEGSKA (reference sequence). The CDR3 has 13 amino acids. Trimming took 3 bases from V and 3 from J, leaving 10 bases between them. This CDR3 is CSARVWGTDTQYF. CDR3 DNA: TGCAGTGCTAGGGTATGGGGAACAGATACGCAGTATTTT.

There are a few counts of this clonotype. The chain couples TRBV10-3 to TRBJ1-5; TRBD1 is a possible D gene (6 bases). CDR1 is ENHRY, CDR2 SYGVKD, per germline. The CDR3 extends over 13 amino acids. The germline V and J ends were trimmed by 8 bases and 6 bases, with 14 bases remaining between them. CDR3 DNA sequence: TGTGCCATCGGAACAGGGATGGGTCAGCCCCAGCATTTT. This encodes CAIGTGMGQPQHF.

The rearrangement joins TRBV5-1 to TRBJ2-5; D gene ambiguous. The CDR3 is 13 amino acids. V lost 5 bases and J lost 1, with 9 bases in between. Germline V lookup: CDR1 SGHRS, CDR2 YFSETQ. The CDR3 nucleotides read TGCGCCAGCAGGGACCCGGGCCAAGAGACCCAGTACTTC. As protein: CASRDPGQETQYF.

V and J are TRBV12-3 or TRBV12-4 and TRBJ2-4, with TRBD1 matching 7 bases. V trimming: 3 bases; J trimming: 3 bases; junction bases outside the gene matches: 5. CDR3 length equals 15 residues. The CDR3 DNA reads TGTGCCAGCAGTTTTGACAGGGTGGACAAAAACATTCAGTACTTC. It encodes CASSFDRVDKNIQYF.

Only a few counts were recorded for this clonotype. The J gene is TRBJ2-7, the V gene TRBV21-1; TRBD1, the D gene given by the table, was not confirmed from the DNA. TRBV21-1 is a documented pseudogene. This CDR3 has 14 amino acids. The CDR3 here is CASSSSTGYYEQYF. Written as DNA, the CDR3 is TGTGCCAGCAGCAGTTCGACAGGGTACTACGAGCAGTACTTC.

In DNA, the CDR3 is TGCGCCAGCAAGTATAGCCAATACAATGAGCAGTTCTTC. Translating gives CASKYSQYNEQFF. The chain couples TRBV10-2 to TRBJ2-1; no clear D. The ends were cut back, 7 bases at V and 4 bases at J, with 11 bases in the middle. Germline CDR1 reads WSHSY; CDR2 reads SAAADI. The CDR3 length is 13 residues.

The chain recombines TRBV5-4 with TRBJ2-3; 8 nucleotides agree with TRBD2. The CDR3 sequence is 15 residues long. Germline V gene lookup returns CDR1 SGHNT and CDR2 YYREEE (reference sequence). Germline trimming cut 2 bases from V and 2 bases from J; bases unmatched to any gene: 4. The CDR3 sequence is CASSFSGRTTDTQYF. The CDR3 coding sequence is TGTGCCAGCAGCTTCAGCGGGAGAACCACAGATACGCAGTATTTT.